These 28 T cell receptor beta chains were all obtained from the same sample, sequenced in a study of T cells in localized non-small cell lung cancer. Libraries were prepared by immunoSEQ multiplex PCR; TCRdb keeps only in-frame clonotypes and omits some of them. The sample yields 2,800 or so clones, roughly 28% seen once. Here the sequenced sample was lung tumor tissue, taken before any cancer treatment. Receptors were obtained from a female donor older than 55 with stage II squamous cell lung carcinoma.

There are a few counts of this clone. The CDR3 spells CASSPGDEKLFF. DNA for the CDR3: TGTGCCAGCTCACCGGGTGATGAAAAACTGTTTTTT. This chain connects TRBV18 to TRBJ1-4; D is undetermined. The V and J ends lost 3 bases and 6 bases respectively, with 5 bases between them. The CDR3 runs to 12 residues. Germline V gives CDR1 KGHSH, CDR2 LQKENI.

The chain uses TRBV19 and TRBJ1-5; 7 nucleotides line up with TRBD1. The germline V gene encodes CDR1 LNHDA and CDR2 SQIVND (reference sequence). V shed 9 bases, J shed 5 bases, and the junction held 4 bases outside the gene matches. The CDR3 sequence is 12 residues long. CDR3 coding DNA: TGTGCCAGCGGGACAGAGTATCAGCCCCAGCATTTT. Translating gives CASGTEYQPQHF.

J is TRBJ1-2 and V is TRBV29-1, with a possible D match to TRBD1 (5 bases). Germline values: CDR1 SQVTM, CDR2 ANQGSEA. This CDR3 region has 12 residues. V lost 2 bases and J 3 bases, leaving 7 bases between the germline ends. CDR3 DNA: TGCAGCGTTGAACTGGGGGACTATGGCTACACCTTC. Translation: CSVELGDYGYTF.

Only a few counts were recorded for this clone. The V and J genes are TRBV2 and TRBJ2-5; 7 nucleotides align to TRBD2. The length of the CDR3 is 16 residues. Germline CDR1 and CDR2: SNHLY and FYNNEI. Germline trimming cut 7 bases from V and 5 bases from J; bases unmatched to any gene: 16. The CDR3 is CASTMGGGNRWETQYF. The CDR3, as DNA: TGTGCCAGCACCATGGGCGGGGGTAACCGTTGGGAGACCCAGTACTTC.

This clone is classed as medium-sized. The chain carries TRBV11-3 and TRBJ2-7; TRBD1 aligns across 7 bases. Germline V gene lookup returns CDR1 SGHNT and CDR2 YENEEA. J gave up 1 base and V 5 bases, and 5 bases lay outside the gene matches. The CDR3 length is 14 residues. DNA for the CDR3: TGTGCCAGCAGCCCCCCGACAGGGTCCTACGAGCAGTACTTC. Its translation: CASSPPTGSYEQYF.

The chain links TRBV30 to TRBJ1-5, with 8 bases that match TRBD1. CDR3 size: 13 residues. J lost 7 bases, V lost 4 bases, and 6 bases had no gene match. The germline gives CDR1 GTSNPN, CDR2 SVGIG (reference sequence). The chain's CDR3 is CAWTGGAGQPQHF. In DNA, the CDR3 is TGTGCCTGGACAGGGGGCGCCGGGCAGCCCCAGCATTTT.

This clone was observed a few times. CDR3 amino acids: CASSSGTSNQETQYF. The CDR3 DNA reads TGTGCCAGCTCAAGCGGGACTAGCAATCAAGAGACCCAGTACTTC. The rearrangement uses TRBV18 and TRBJ2-5, with 9 positions matching TRBD2. J was trimmed by 2 bases and V by 5 bases; bases with no gene match: 6. The CDR3 is 15 amino acids. From germline, CDR1 is KGHSH and CDR2 LQKENI.

This clone was counted a single time. The J gene is TRBJ2-2, the V gene TRBV28; D gene ambiguous. The CDR3 loop spans 15 amino acids. CDR1 and CDR2 (germline): MDHEN, SYDVKM. Trimming removed 7 bases from V and 0 bases from J, with 12 bases in between. The CDR3 DNA follows: TGTGCCAGCACTACCTGGGGTTCGAACACCGGGGAGCTGTTTTTT. It encodes CASTTWGSNTGELFF.

This clone turned up a few times. The rearrangement uses TRBV12-5 and TRBJ1-2; 7 nucleotides align to TRBD1. CDR1 and CDR2 from the germline V gene are LGHNT and FRNRAP. CDR3 length: 12 residues. CDR3 coding DNA: TGTGCCAGTCGTCAGGGGGTGGGTGGCTACACCTTC. Translated: CASRQGVGGYTF.

The rearrangement uses TRBV10-3 and TRBJ1-6; unclear D gene. The germline CDR1 and CDR2 sequences are ENHRY and SYGVKD. The CDR3 contains 14 residues. V lost 2 bases to trimming and J lost 8 bases, with 10 bases between them. CDR3 in amino acids: CAISERSPDSPLHF. CDR3 coding DNA: TGTGCCATCAGTGAGCGGTCTCCGGATTCACCCCTCCACTTT.

A few counts support this clone. V and J are TRBV7-6 and TRBJ1-6; D is uncertain. Germline CDR1 and CDR2: SGHVS and FNYEAQ. V lost 6 bases, J lost 6 bases, and 12 bases lay in between. This CDR3 is built from 14 residues. The CDR3 region is CASSQDGGNSPLHF. The CDR3 bases are TGTGCCAGCAGTCAGGACGGTGGTAATTCACCCCTCCACTTT.

The V and J genes are TRBV9 and TRBJ1-6; D gene uncertain. This CDR3 region has 17 residues. V was trimmed by 3 bases and J by 10 bases, leaving 23 bases between them. Germline V gene sequence: CDR1 SGDLS, CDR2 YYNGEE. The DNA for the CDR3 is TGTGCCAGCAGCGCCCGTGCTTACTCCGGAACGTCCTCACCCCTCCACTTT. Translated, it gives CASSARAYSGTSSPLHF.

This clone was detected a few times. The chain links TRBV9 to TRBJ2-2; no clear D gene. Trimming removed 4 bases from V and 6 bases from J, with 7 bases in between. CDR1 SGDLS and CDR2 YYNGEE come from the germline V gene. CDR3 size: 12 residues. Written as DNA, the CDR3 is TGTGCCAGCAGCCCCGACCCCGGGGAGCTGTTTTTT. Amino acid sequence: CASSPDPGELFF.

This clone was seen only a few times. The J gene is TRBJ1-2, the V gene TRBV2, with 11 bases aligning to TRBD1. CDR3 length equals 15 residues. The V and J ends lost 5 bases and 6 bases, in that order; junction bases with no gene match: 8. Germline V gives CDR1 SNHLY, CDR2 FYNNEI. CDR3 residues: CASSYHGTGGDGYTF. The CDR3 nucleotides are TGTGCCAGCAGTTACCACGGGACAGGGGGTGATGGCTACACCTTC.

The chain recombines TRBV18 with TRBJ1-4; D is perhaps TRBD1 (5 bases). Germline CDR1 KGHSH, CDR2 LQKENI. This CDR3 has 13 residues. V was cut by 6 bases and J by 5 bases, with 10 bases left in between. CDR3 nucleotides: TGTGCCAGCTCCCCGACAGTAAATGAAAAACTGTTTTTT. It is translated as CASSPTVNEKLFF.

The genes are TRBV28 and TRBJ1-1; D perhaps matches TRBD1 (5 bases). From germline, CDR1 is MDHEN and CDR2 SYDVKM. The length of the CDR3 is 14 residues. The V gene lost 6 bases and the J gene lost 4 bases, with 15 bases spanning the gap. CDR3 protein: CASSPGGRGTEAFF. In nucleotides, the CDR3 is TGTGCCAGCAGCCCTGGGGGTCGGGGCACTGAAGCTTTCTTT.

The J gene is TRBJ2-3, the V gene TRBV11-3; TRBD2 is a possible D gene (6 bases). The CDR3 runs to 14 residues. Trimming cost V 2 bases and J 5 bases, with 11 bases left between them. Germline loops: CDR1 SGHNT, CDR2 YENEEA. CDR3 DNA: TGTGCCAGCAGCTTATTTGGCGGGATAGATACGCAGTATTTT. Translated, it gives CASSLFGGIDTQYF.

This chain connects TRBV6-8 to TRBJ2-6; D not resolved. Deletions cut 0 bases from V and 2 bases from J, with 8 bases between. CDR1 MNHGY and CDR2 SAAAGT come from the germline V gene. The CDR3 loop spans 16 amino acids. CDR3 loop: CASSYSKGTGANVLTF. For the CDR3, the DNA is TGTGCCAGCAGTTACTCGAAGGGAACTGGGGCCAACGTCCTGACTTTC.

The chain employs TRBV5-1 and TRBJ2-3; a possible D gene is TRBD2 (5 bases). The V and J ends lost 0 bases and 4 bases respectively, with 9 bases between them. CDR3 size: 14 residues. Germline V gene data show CDR1 as SGHRS and CDR2 as YFSETQ. The CDR3 nucleotides read TGCGCCAGCAGCTTGGTTCCGGACTCAGATACGCAGTATTTT. Translated: CASSLVPDSDTQYF.

In its sample, this clone was seen a few times. The chain recombines TRBV18 with TRBJ2-1; D gene unclear. V lost 3 bases to trimming and J lost 5 bases, with 11 bases between them. Germline V gene lookup returns CDR1 KGHSH and CDR2 LQKENI. CDR3 length: 14 residues. The CDR3 here is CASSPPGPNNEQFF. The CDR3 nucleotides read TGTGCCAGCTCACCGCCGGGTCCGAACAATGAGCAGTTCTTC.

The V gene is TRBV28, the J gene TRBJ1-4; TRBD1 matches at 7 bases. The CDR3 has 13 amino acids. Germline-derived CDR1 and CDR2 are MDHEN and SYDVKM. V dropped 10 bases and J dropped 14; count of bases not matched to a gene: 16. The CDR3 sequence: CATLKTGPSSLFF. CDR3 DNA: TGTGCCACCCTGAAGACAGGGCCAAGTTCTCTGTTTTTT. Full variable domain (remainder filled in from reference TRBV28 and TRBJ1-4): DVKVTQSSRYLVKRTGEKVFLECVQDMDHENMFWYRQDPGLGLRLIYFSYDVKMKEKGDIPEGYSVSREKKERFSLILESASTNQTSMYLCATLKTGPSSLFFGSGTQLSVL.

This clone was observed a few times. The gene calls are TRBV11-3 and TRBJ1-1; perhaps TRBD1 as D (5 bases). The length of the CDR3 is 15 residues. Germline loops: CDR1 SGHNT, CDR2 YENEEA. Trimming shortened V by 3 bases and J by 1 base, and 12 bases separated the two germline ends. Here the CDR3 reads CASSLLGGGNTEAFF. Written as DNA, the CDR3 is TGTGCCAGCAGCTTGCTCGGGGGAGGGAACACTGAAGCTTTCTTT.

This clone has more than one count but fewer than ten. The rearrangement uses TRBV2 and TRBJ2-7; D might be TRBD1 or TRBD2, each matching 6 bases. V dropped 6 bases and J dropped 3 bases, with 18 bases sitting between them. CDR3 length: 15 residues. Germline CDR1 reads SNHLY; CDR2 reads FYNNEI. The CDR3 nucleotides are TGTGCCAGCAGCTCACGGAGGGAAGGGGGCTACGAGCAGTACTTC. Protein: CASSSRREGGYEQYF. The full variable domain, in which reference TRBV2 and TRBJ2-7 provide the parts outside the CDR3, is EPEVTQTPSHQVTQMGQEVILRCVPISNHLYFYWYRQILGQKVEFLVSFYNNEISEKSEIFDDQFSVERPDGSNFTLKIRSTKLEDSAMYFCASSSRREGGYEQYFGPGTRLTVT.

This clone is termed medium-sized (0.01 to 0.1%). The gene calls are TRBV12-5 and TRBJ2-7; D possibly matches TRBD1 or TRBD2 (5 bases each). The CDR3 has 14 amino acids. CDR1 and CDR2 from the germline V gene are LGHNT and FRNRAP. The CDR3 protein is CASGQSQTKAEQYF. In DNA form, the CDR3 reads TGTGCCAGCGGACAAAGCCAGACAAAGGCCGAGCAGTACTTC.

This clone was seen more than once but under ten times. The rearrangement uses TRBV11-3 and TRBJ1-1; D is possibly TRBD1 (5 bases). The CDR3 contains 14 residues. V lost 3 bases, J lost 0 bases, and 8 bases lay in between. The germline V gene encodes CDR1 SGHNT and CDR2 YENEEA. The CDR3 loop is CASSFGQLNTEAFF. The CDR3 coding sequence is TGTGCCAGCAGCTTCGGACAACTGAACACTGAAGCTTTCTTT.

This rearrangement joins TRBV11-3 to TRBJ1-2; no clear D gene. CDR3 size: 14 residues. Germline V gene lookup returns CDR1 SGHNT and CDR2 YENEEA. V lost 5 bases and J 8 bases, leaving 18 bases between the germline ends. The CDR3 protein is CASSPSGPNWGYTF. For the CDR3, the DNA is TGTGCCAGCAGCCCCTCTGGGCCCAACTGGGGCTACACCTTC.

V usage is TRBV6-8 and J usage is TRBJ2-2, with 7 positions matching TRBD1. Germline V gene sequence: CDR1 MNHGY, CDR2 SAAAGT. V shed 5 bases, J shed 4 bases, and the junction held 4 bases outside the gene matches. The CDR3 extends over 14 amino acids. The CDR3 region is CASSRDRATGELFF. CDR3 nucleotides: TGTGCCAGCAGTCGGGACAGAGCCACCGGGGAGCTGTTTTTT.

The chain employs TRBV11-3 and TRBJ2-5, with D possibly TRBD2 on 6 matching bases. Trimming cost V 5 bases and J 6 bases, with 16 bases left between them. The CDR3 covers 14 residues. Per germline, CDR1 SGHNT and CDR2 YENEEA. CDR3 DNA: TGTGCCAGCAGCCAAGGACTAAACGAGAAGACCCAGTACTTC. This gives the protein CASSQGLNEKTQYF.